This T cell receptor (beta chain) was sequenced during a study of vaccination effects on CD4 cells after COVID-19. Study details: All participants had two doses of either the BNT162b2 or mRNA-1273 vaccine.

Study-level results: Pronounced clonal contraction occurred in clones induced by infection and by vaccine late after vaccination.

Antigen-specific CD4+ T cells were expanded (with viral peptide pools) by the ViraFEST assay ahead of sequencing. Culture proceeded for 10 days, and CD4+ T cells were then isolated. No vaccinee had earlier SARS-CoV-2 infection, and nucleocapsid antibodies were negative. PBMC were cultured at about 1.9 million per well with approximately 10 IU/ml IL-2 and around 9 ug/ml peptides. Fresh IL-2-containing medium replaced half the medium on days 3 and 7. V lost 0 bases and J lost 8, with 14 bases in between. Germline CDR1 and CDR2: WNHNN and SYGVQD (reference sequence). The CDR3 totals 15 residues. The protocol was immunoSEQ multiplex PCR, while the TCRdb copy is restricted to in-frame clones and leaves out a portion. The table lists about 73,000 clones, approximately 72% of them singletons. A word on this clone: What it binds is not known.

Sequences were derived from CD4+ T cells from PBMCs cultured with HCoV-NL63 spike peptides, sampled before COVID-19 vaccination. This clonotype was sampled from a human donor who received a COVID-19 vaccine. The chain links TRBV10-1 to TRBJ1-5; D is ambiguous. The CDR3 loop reads CASSESTEKLEPQHF. DNA for the CDR3: TGCGCCAGCAGTGAGTCGACGGAGAAGCTTGAGCCCCAGCATTTT.